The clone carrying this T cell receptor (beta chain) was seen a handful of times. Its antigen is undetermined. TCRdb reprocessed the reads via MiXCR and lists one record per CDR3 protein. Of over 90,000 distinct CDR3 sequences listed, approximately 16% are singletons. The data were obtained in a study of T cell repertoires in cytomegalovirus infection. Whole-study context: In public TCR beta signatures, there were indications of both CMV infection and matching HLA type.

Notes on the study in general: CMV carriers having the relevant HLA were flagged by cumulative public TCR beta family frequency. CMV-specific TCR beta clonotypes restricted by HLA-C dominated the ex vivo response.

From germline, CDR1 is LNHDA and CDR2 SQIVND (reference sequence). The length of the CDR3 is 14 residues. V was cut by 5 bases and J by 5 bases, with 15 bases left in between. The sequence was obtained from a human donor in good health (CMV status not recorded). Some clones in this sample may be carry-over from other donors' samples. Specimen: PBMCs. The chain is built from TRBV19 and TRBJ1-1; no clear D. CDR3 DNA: TGTGCCAGTAGTCTGACAAGAGCGGAGACTGAAGCTTTCTTT. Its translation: CASSLTRAETEAFF.